This passage covers 2 T cell receptor beta chains from one sample sequenced in a study of blood T cell repertoires in COVID-19 (dated by TCRdb to 2020 to 2021). Receptor amplification or capture employed the immunoSEQ multiplex PCR assay. TCRdb stores this immuneACCESS table with in-frame sequences only. Part of the clones is absent; in the studies checked, under half of the shortfall reflects unresolved V genes, and no reason is known for the rest. The sample table lists 250,000 or so clones, around 90% of them with a count of one. The top ten clonotypes cover 2.6% of the sample. The sample taken for sequencing was PBMCs or T cells enriched from blood (not recorded which). The receptors shown here come from a woman aged 25 to 45 with acute COVID-19.

V gene TRBV11-2 combines with J gene TRBJ2-7; D gene unclear. The CDR3 sequence is 14 residues long. The V and J ends lost 0 bases and 1 base respectively, with 7 bases between them. Per germline, CDR1 SGHAT and CDR2 FQNNGV. The CDR3 nucleotides are TGTGCCAGCAGCTTAGAGCCGGGTTCCTACGAGCAGTACTTC. Translating it yields CASSLEPGSYEQYF.

The chain joins TRBV7-2 to TRBJ2-5; TRBD1 matches 8 bases. With 5 bases clipped from V and 5 bases from J, the junction kept 7 bases outside the gene matches. The V gene's germline CDR1 is SGHTA and CDR2 FQGNSA. CDR3 size: 14 residues. Here the CDR3 DNA reads TGTGCCAGCAGCCCCCGGACAGGGAGGGAGACCCAGTACTTC. Protein product: CASSPRTGRETQYF.